These 2 T cell receptor beta chains share one sample of origin, sequenced in a study of blood T cell repertoires in COVID-19. Libraries were prepared by immunoSEQ multiplex PCR; TCRdb keeps only in-frame clonotypes and omits some of them. The sample contains under 80,000 clones, approximately 80% of which appear only once. The sequenced sample was peripheral blood. The receptors stem from a man aged 80 or over with acute or convalescent COVID-19.

CDR3 bases: TGTGCCAGTACTCCACTAGCGGGGGATGAGCAGTTCTTC. Translating it yields CASTPLAGDEQFF. This rearrangement joins TRBV19 to TRBJ2-1; TRBD2 aligns across 11 bases. The germline V gene encodes CDR1 LNHDA and CDR2 SQIVND (reference sequence). Trimming at V came to 7 bases and at J to 8 bases, leaving 4 bases not matched to a gene. The CDR3 contains 13 residues. The whole variable domain, remainder taken from reference TRBV19 and TRBJ2-1, is DGGITQSPKYLFRKEGQNVTLSCEQNLNHDAMYWYRQDPGQGLRLIYYSQIVNDFQKGDIAEGYSVSREKKESFPLTVTSAQKNPTAFYLCASTPLAGDEQFFGPGTRLTVL.

CDR3 bases: TGCGCCAGCAGCCAAGCCCCTGCTAGCCCCGATGAGCAGTTCTTC. Amino acid sequence: CASSQAPASPDEQFF. The gene calls are TRBV4-1 and TRBJ2-1; possible D gene TRBD2, 5 bases. CDR1 is MGHRA and CDR2 is YSYEKL in the germline V gene. This CDR3 region has 15 residues. V was pared by 1 base and J by 8 bases, with 15 bases between.